This T cell receptor beta chain was sequenced in a study of blood T cell repertoires in COVID-19. TCRdb's table, derived via immunoSEQ multiplex PCR, lists solely in-frame clones and lacks some. The sample lists 200,000 to 250,000 clones; 85% were seen once. The sequence was collected from a woman in her 70s with COVID-19, enrolled during active disease. The sample consisted of peripheral blood.

The CDR3 nucleotides are TGTGCCAGCAGCCCATGGGCCAGGGCTTTGACTGAAGCTTTCTTT. As protein: CASSPWARALTEAFF. The V call is TRBV7-2, the J call TRBJ1-1; perhaps TRBD1 as D (5 bases). V lost 5 bases, J lost 5 bases, and 18 bases lay in between. The CDR3 is 15 residues long. From germline, CDR1 is SGHTA and CDR2 FQGNSA.